The 29 T cell receptor beta chains listed next were all sequenced from one sample in a study of shared clonotypes between healthy human individuals. Libraries were prepared by immunoSEQ multiplex PCR; TCRdb keeps only in-frame clonotypes and omits some of them. The repertoire has 2 million to 2.5 million clones, over 85% of them found once; the top ten carry about 0.34%. The source material was naive CD4+ T cells from PBMCs. Regarding subset: CD45RA+ positively selected. The source of these receptors is a man in his late teens or twenties in good health. Some clones in this sample may be carry-over from other donors' samples.

The CDR3 DNA sequence: TGTGCCAGCAGCGTAGGTGGGACGTCTGGGAGAGCTTTCTTT. Protein: CASSVGGTSGRAFF. This rearrangement joins TRBV9 to TRBJ1-1; D possibly corresponds to TRBD1 (5 bases). V was trimmed by 0 bases and J by 10 bases, leaving 16 bases between them. CDR1 is SGDLS and CDR2 is YYNGEE in the germline V gene. This CDR3 contains 14 residues. Together with reference TRBV9 and TRBJ1-1, the CDR3 gives the full variable domain: DSGVTQTPKHLITATGQRVTLRCSPRSGDLSVYWYQQSLDQGLQFLIQYYNGEERAKGNILERFSAQQFPDLHSELNLSSLELGDSALYFCASSVGGTSGRAFFGQGTRLTVV.

The chain combines TRBV27 with TRBJ2-7, with 7 positions matching TRBD2. J was trimmed by 4 bases and V by 3 bases; bases with no gene match: 12. Germline CDR1 MNHEY, CDR2 SMNVEV (reference sequence). CDR3 length: 16 amino acids. The CDR3 protein is CASSFAGRVKGYEQYF. CDR3 sequence (DNA): TGTGCCAGCAGTTTTGCAGGGAGGGTAAAAGGATACGAGCAGTACTTC.

The chain has TRBV6-5 and TRBJ1-1, with TRBD1 identical over 8 bases. With V trimmed by 2 bases and J by 7 bases, 3 bases remained unmatched. The CDR3 runs to 13 residues. The V gene's germline CDR1 is MNHEY and CDR2 SVGAGI. CDR3 amino acids: CASSYLTGGEAFF. The DNA for the CDR3 is TGTGCCAGCAGTTACCTAACAGGGGGTGAAGCTTTCTTT.

The V gene is TRBV11-2, the J gene TRBJ1-1; possible D gene TRBD1, 6 bases. The CDR3 loop spans 14 amino acids. The V end lost 5 bases, the J end lost 5 bases, and 15 bases lay between the germline ends. Germline V gene lookup returns CDR1 SGHAT and CDR2 FQNNGV. The CDR3 reads CASSAGGGPTEAFF. CDR3 bases: TGTGCCAGCAGCGCCGGCGGGGGGCCAACTGAAGCTTTCTTT. The full variable domain, its missing parts supplied by reference TRBV11-2 and TRBJ1-1, is EAGVAQSPRYKIIEKRQSVAFWCNPISGHATLYWYQQILGQGPKLLIQFQNNGVVDDSQLPKDRFSAERLKGVDSTLKIQPAKLEDSAVYLCASSAGGGPTEAFFGQGTRLTVV.

This sequence joins TRBV18 and TRBJ1-1, with TRBD1 as a possible D gene (5 bases). Germline V gene lookup returns CDR1 KGHSH and CDR2 LQKENI. V was clipped by 6 bases and J by 1 base, with 15 bases between them. This CDR3 comprises 15 residues. CDR3 DNA sequence: TGTGCCAGCTCCGCCGGGCAGGGCGGGAACACTGAAGCTTTCTTT. Translated, it gives CASSAGQGGNTEAFF.

This chain uses TRBV30 with TRBJ1-5; possibly TRBD1 for D (5 bases). The CDR3 loop spans 13 amino acids. V lost 5 bases, J lost 4 bases, and 12 bases lay in between. Germline-derived CDR1 and CDR2 are GTSNPN and SVGIG (reference sequence). CDR3 in amino acids: CAWAKDNNQPQHF. CDR3 DNA: TGTGCCTGGGCCAAGGACAATAATCAGCCCCAGCATTTT. Combining the CDR3 with reference TRBV30 and TRBJ1-5 gives the whole variable domain SQTIHQWPATLVQPVGSPLSLECTVEGTSNPNLYWYRQAAGRGLQLLFYSVGIGQISSEVPQNLSASRPQDRQFILSSKKLLLSDSGFYLCAWAKDNNQPQHFGDGTRLSIL.

The rearrangement joins TRBV18 to TRBJ1-4; D uncertain. CDR3 size: 15 residues. Trimming took off 6 bases at V and 5 bases at J, with 16 bases between the two ends. CDR1 and CDR2 (germline): KGHSH, LQKENI. The CDR3 sequence: CASSPVVNSNEKLFF. CDR3 sequence (DNA): TGTGCCAGCTCCCCGGTAGTAAATTCGAATGAAAAACTGTTTTTT.

This sequence joins TRBV6-5 and TRBJ1-4; tentatively, D is TRBD1 (6 bases). V was trimmed by 6 bases and J by 3 bases, leaving 11 bases between them. The germline V gene has CDR1 MNHEY and CDR2 SVGAGI. This CDR3 is built from 14 residues. Here the CDR3 reads CASRGQFSNEKLFF. Written as DNA, the CDR3 is TGTGCCAGCAGAGGACAGTTTTCTAATGAAAAACTGTTTTTT.

The chain carries TRBV7-2 and TRBJ2-7; 7 bases map to TRBD2. Germline assignment: CDR1 SGHTA and CDR2 FQGNSA. This CDR3 is 13 amino acids long. The J segment lost 5 bases and the V segment lost 2 bases, leaving 3 bases of the junction unmatched. The chain's CDR3 is CASSLQAGDEQYF. The CDR3 coding sequence is TGTGCCAGCAGCTTACAGGCGGGAGACGAGCAGTACTTC.

This chain connects TRBV5-1 to TRBJ2-3; TRBD2 might be the D (6 bases). The germline gives CDR1 SGHRS, CDR2 YFSETQ. CDR3 length: 16 amino acids. Trimming shortened V by 0 bases and J by 1 base, and 12 bases separated the two germline ends. CDR3 DNA: TGCGCCAGCAGCTTGGAGCTCGGGAGAGGCACAGATACGCAGTATTTT. This codes for CASSLELGRGTDTQYF.

The J gene is TRBJ2-5, the V gene TRBV28, with 9 bases matching TRBD1. Per germline, CDR1 MDHEN and CDR2 SYDVKM. Trimming at V came to 5 bases and at J to 4 bases, leaving 26 bases not matched to a gene. The CDR3 is 21 residues long. CDR3 protein: CASSNPLRDRESWGPGETQYF. CDR3 DNA: TGTGCCAGCAGTAATCCCCTCCGGGACAGGGAATCTTGGGGTCCTGGAGAGACCCAGTACTTC.

The chain uses TRBV12-5 and TRBJ2-1; D is perhaps TRBD1 (6 bases). Trimming removed 6 bases at V and 0 bases at J, with 12 bases between. This CDR3 has 15 amino acids. CDR1 and CDR2 from the germline V gene are LGHNT and FRNRAP. The CDR3 loop is CASGQGTSSYNEQFF. The DNA for the CDR3 is TGTGCTAGTGGCCAAGGGACAAGCTCCTACAATGAGCAGTTCTTC. The variable domain in full, with the rest retrieved from reference TRBV12-5 and TRBJ2-1, is DARVTQTPRHKVTEMGQEVTMRCQPILGHNTVFWYRQTMMQGLELLAYFRNRAPLDDSGMPKDRFSAEMPDATLATLKIQPSEPRDSAVYFCASGQGTSSYNEQFFGPGTRLTVL.

V is TRBV27 and J is TRBJ2-4, with 7 bases lining up with TRBD1. The germline V gene encodes CDR1 MNHEY and CDR2 SMNVEV (reference sequence). After removal of 8 bases from V and 1 base from J, the junction contained 8 bases not matched to a gene. The CDR3 runs to 15 residues. The CDR3 DNA follows: TGTGCCAGCGCGCGCTCGGGACAGGCCAAAAACATTCAGTACTTC. This codes for CASARSGQAKNIQYF.

The chain couples TRBV28 to TRBJ2-7; 7 bases fit TRBD1. Unmatched junction bases numbered 7, after V lost 1 base and J lost 4 bases. The length of the CDR3 is 15 residues. Germline V gene sequence: CDR1 MDHEN, CDR2 SYDVKM. DNA for the CDR3: TGTGCCAGCAGTTTATTTGCCAGGGGGATTTACGAGCAGTACTTC. The encoded protein is CASSLFARGIYEQYF.

This chain joins TRBV28 and TRBJ1-1; TRBD1 might be the D (6 bases). The CDR3 sequence is 15 residues long. V lost 0 bases and J lost 6, with 14 bases in between. From germline, CDR1 is MDHEN and CDR2 SYDVKM. The CDR3 sequence is CASSLWVGGKPEAFF. In DNA form, the CDR3 reads TGTGCCAGCAGTTTATGGGTAGGGGGAAAGCCTGAAGCTTTCTTT.

This sequence joins TRBV6-5 and TRBJ2-5; D could derive from TRBD1 or TRBD2 (5 bases each). The J call is uncertain, as TRBJ2-7 better fits the DNA end. This CDR3 is 11 amino acids long. CDR1 is MNHEY and CDR2 is SVGAGI in the germline V gene. CDR3 residues: CASGRAGEQYF. The CDR3 DNA reads TGTGCCAGCGGCAGGGCGGGCGAGCAGTACTTC.

V usage is TRBV18 and J usage is TRBJ2-1; a weak D match, TRBD2 (5 bases). Deletions cut 2 bases from V and 9 bases from J, with 17 bases between. The CDR3 length is 15 residues. Germline lookup yields CDR1 KGHSH and CDR2 LQKENI. The CDR3 sequence is CASSPFVSGKGEQFF. The CDR3 nucleotides read TGTGCCAGCTCACCATTTGTTTCCGGGAAGGGTGAGCAGTTCTTC. The full variable domain, with the rest looked up from reference TRBV18 and TRBJ2-1, is NAGVMQNPRHLVRRRGQEARLRCSPMKGHSHVYWYRQLPEEGLKFMVYLQKENIIDESGMPKERFSAEFPKEGPSILRIQQVVRGDSAAYFCASSPFVSGKGEQFFGPGTRLTVL.

V is TRBV5-1 and J is TRBJ2-3; D ambiguous. Trimming removed 0 bases from V and 0 bases from J, with 11 bases in between. The CDR3 consists of 16 residues. Per germline, CDR1 SGHRS and CDR2 YFSETQ. In nucleotides, the CDR3 is TGCGCCAGCAGCTTGGCGCCTGCCACTAGCACAGATACGCAGTATTTT. Protein sequence: CASSLAPATSTDTQYF.

CDR3 residues: CASSLDRGDTGELFF. The CDR3 DNA sequence: TGTGCCAGCAGCCTGGATAGGGGAGACACCGGGGAGCTGTTTTTT. The rearrangement uses TRBV7-7 and TRBJ2-2, with D tentatively TRBD1 or TRBD2 (5 bases each). CDR3 length: 15 residues. V was clipped by 5 bases and J by 3 bases, with 13 bases between them. From germline, CDR1 is SSHAT and CDR2 FNYEAQ (reference sequence).

As for this clone: One end of the junction varies from germline; a read error may be responsible. This chain links TRBV19 with TRBJ2-1; 10 bases match TRBD2. This CDR3 is built from 17 residues. CDR1 and CDR2 from the germline V gene are LNHDA and SQIVND (reference sequence). CDR3 sequence (DNA): TGTGCCACCAAAGGGTTGGGACTAGCGAGCTCCTACAATGGGCAGTTCTTC. It translates to CATKGLGLASSYNGQFF.

The chain has TRBV5-6 and TRBJ2-3; TRBD1 might be the D (5 bases). Trimming stripped 2 bases from V and 5 bases from J, with 6 bases between. Germline assignment: CDR1 SGHDT and CDR2 YYEEEE. CDR3 length: 12 residues. The chain's CDR3 is CASSFQGDTQYF. In nucleotides, the CDR3 is TGTGCCAGCAGCTTCCAGGGAGATACGCAGTATTTT.

The chain joins TRBV5-6 to TRBJ2-3, with D possibly being TRBD2 (6 bases). The germline gives CDR1 SGHDT, CDR2 YYEEEE. V was cut by 4 bases and J by 1 base, with 13 bases left in between. The CDR3 loop spans 15 amino acids. Here the CDR3 reads CASSVGGGGTDTQYF. For the CDR3, the DNA is TGTGCCAGCAGCGTGGGGGGTGGAGGCACAGATACGCAGTATTTT.

V gene TRBV13 combines with J gene TRBJ2-7, with TRBD1 matching 10 bases. The CDR3 consists of 16 residues. V lost 5 bases to trimming and J lost 6 bases; unmatched junction nucleotides: 13. Germline V CDR1 and CDR2: PRHDT, FYEKMQ (reference sequence). CDR3 region: CASSKRLGTGVSEQYF. The CDR3 nucleotides read TGTGCCAGCAGCAAAAGGCTCGGGACAGGGGTTTCCGAGCAGTACTTC.

The chain combines TRBV18 with TRBJ1-4, with D possibly being TRBD1 (6 bases). The CDR3 has 16 residues. The germline V gene encodes CDR1 KGHSH and CDR2 LQKENI. The V and J ends lost 2 bases and 0 bases respectively, with 10 bases between them. The CDR3 DNA is TGTGCCAGCTCACCAAGGGGGTCTTCAACTAATGAAAAACTGTTTTTT. Translation gives CASSPRGSSTNEKLFF.

The chain uses TRBV2 and TRBJ2-3; D remains ambiguous. Germline CDR1 SNHLY, CDR2 FYNNEI. The CDR3 contains 13 residues. V was clipped by 7 bases and J by 2 bases, with 10 bases between them. The CDR3 bases are TGTGCCAGCAATGCAGACCCCACAGATACGCAGTATTTT. It translates to CASNADPTDTQYF. The variable domain in full, completed from reference TRBV2 and TRBJ2-3, reads EPEVTQTPSHQVTQMGQEVILRCVPISNHLYFYWYRQILGQKVEFLVSFYNNEISEKSEIFDDQFSVERPDGSNFTLKIRSTKLEDSAMYFCASNADPTDTQYFGPGTRLTVL.

The chain has TRBV6-5 and TRBJ1-4; TRBD1 is a possible D gene (5 bases). Trimming took off 6 bases at V and 0 bases at J, with 11 bases between the two ends. Germline assignment: CDR1 MNHEY and CDR2 SVGAGI. The CDR3 sequence is 15 residues long. CDR3 nucleotide sequence: TGTGCCAGCAGACGTGAAGGGGCAACTAATGAAAAACTGTTTTTT. Its translation: CASRREGATNEKLFF.

This chain links TRBV28 with TRBJ2-2; tentatively, D is TRBD2 (5 bases). Germline CDR1 is MDHEN and CDR2 is SYDVKM. The CDR3 is made up of 13 amino acids. With 6 bases removed from V and 4 bases from J, the gap between germline ends came to 9 bases. CDR3 sequence (DNA): TGTGCCAGCAGGGAGGCCCCCACCGGGGAGCTGTTTTTT. As protein: CASREAPTGELFF.

This sequence joins TRBV5-1 and TRBJ2-5; D may be TRBD1 (7 bases). The CDR3 is 13 amino acids. V was clipped by 4 bases and J by 2 bases, with 9 bases between them. Looked up from germline, CDR1 is SGHRS and CDR2 is YFSETQ. The CDR3 protein is CASSAGQQETQYF. Written as DNA, the CDR3 is TGCGCCAGCAGCGCGGGACAGCAAGAGACCCAGTACTTC.

This chain uses TRBV4-2 with TRBJ1-5; 10 positions agree with TRBD1. The CDR3 runs to 15 residues. Germline V gene sequence: CDR1 LGHNA, CDR2 YNFKEQ. J gave up 7 bases and V 3 bases, and 6 bases lay outside the gene matches. CDR3 residues: CASSHGDRGEQPQHF. DNA of the CDR3: TGTGCCAGCAGCCACGGGGACAGGGGCGAACAGCCCCAGCATTTT.